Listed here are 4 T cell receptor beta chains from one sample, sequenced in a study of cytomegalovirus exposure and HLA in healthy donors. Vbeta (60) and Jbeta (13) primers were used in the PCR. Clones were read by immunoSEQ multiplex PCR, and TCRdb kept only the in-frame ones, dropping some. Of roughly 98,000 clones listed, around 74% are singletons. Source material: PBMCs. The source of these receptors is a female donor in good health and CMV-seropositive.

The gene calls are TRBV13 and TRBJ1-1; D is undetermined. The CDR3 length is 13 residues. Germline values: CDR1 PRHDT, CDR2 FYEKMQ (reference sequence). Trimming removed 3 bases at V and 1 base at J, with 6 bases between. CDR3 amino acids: CASSFDKNTEAFF. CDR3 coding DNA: TGTGCCAGCAGCTTTGACAAGAACACTGAAGCTTTCTTT.

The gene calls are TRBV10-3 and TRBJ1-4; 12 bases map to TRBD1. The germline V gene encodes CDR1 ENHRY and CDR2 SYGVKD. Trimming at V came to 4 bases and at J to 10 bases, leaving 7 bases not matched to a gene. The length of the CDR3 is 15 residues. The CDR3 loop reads CAISAPGQGAPKLFF. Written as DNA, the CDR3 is TGTGCCATCAGTGCGCCGGGACAGGGGGCTCCAAAACTGTTTTTT.

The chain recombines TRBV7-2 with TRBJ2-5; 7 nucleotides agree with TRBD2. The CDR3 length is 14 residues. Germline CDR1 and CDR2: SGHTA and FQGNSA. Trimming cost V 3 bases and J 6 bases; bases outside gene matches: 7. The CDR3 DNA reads TGTGCCAGCAGCTTGGGTGGGGGGGGAAAGACCCAGTACTTC. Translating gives CASSLGGGGKTQYF. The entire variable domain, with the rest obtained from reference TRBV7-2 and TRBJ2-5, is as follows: GAGVSQSPSNKVTEKGKDVELRCDPISGHTALYWYRQSLGQGLEFLIYFQGNSAPDKSGLPSDRFSAERTGGSVSTLTIQRTQQEDSAVYLCASSLGGGGKTQYFGPGTRLLVL.

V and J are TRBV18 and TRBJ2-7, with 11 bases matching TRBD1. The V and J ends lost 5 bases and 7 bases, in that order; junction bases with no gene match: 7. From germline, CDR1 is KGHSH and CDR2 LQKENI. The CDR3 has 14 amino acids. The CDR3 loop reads CASSSGQGAGEQYF. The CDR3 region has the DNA TGTGCCAGCTCAAGTGGACAGGGGGCTGGGGAGCAGTACTTC.